One and the same sample provided the 4 T cell receptor beta chains below, sequenced in a study of shared clonotypes between healthy human individuals. Assay: immunoSEQ multiplex PCR; the TCRdb copy retains only in-frame clones and omits some. The table shows around 99,000 clones, with 68% occurring only once. The sample taken for sequencing was memory CD8+ T cells sorted from blood. Subset described: CD45RO+ cells pooled with CCR7-negative TemRA cells. These receptor sequences come from a man aged 25-45 years in good health.

This clone was counted only a few times. DNA of the CDR3: TGTGCCAGCAGTAAGACGGAACTTTACTCCTACGAGCAGTACTTC. It codes for CASSKTELYSYEQYF. The genes are TRBV9 and TRBJ2-7; unclear D gene. CDR1 and CDR2 from the germline V gene are SGDLS and YYNGEE. The CDR3 has 15 amino acids. Trimming left V 5 bases short and J 0 bases short, with 15 bases between.

The rearrangement uses TRBV11-2 and TRBJ2-7; perhaps TRBD1 as D (6 bases). V was trimmed by 5 bases and J by 4 bases, leaving 9 bases between them. The CDR3 extends over 12 amino acids. Germline CDR1 SGHAT, CDR2 FQNNGV. DNA of the CDR3: TGTGCCAGCAGCCCCCAGGGGTACGAGCAGTACTTC. Translated, it gives CASSPQGYEQYF.

The rearrangement joins TRBV6-5 to TRBJ2-5; 7 bases are shared with TRBD2. Germline CDR1 MNHEY, CDR2 SVGAGI. CDR3 length: 15 residues. V was clipped by 0 bases and J by 5 bases; unmatched bases: 6. In DNA, the CDR3 is TGTGCCAGCAGTTACTCAGCGGGAACGAGGGAGACCCAGTACTTC. The encoded protein is CASSYSAGTRETQYF.

The sample holds one count of this clone. The chain combines TRBV6-5 with TRBJ2-7; D unresolved. V was cut by 4 bases and J by 7 bases, with 8 bases left in between. CDR3 length: 11 amino acids. CDR1 is MNHEY and CDR2 is SVGAGI in the germline V gene. CDR3 sequence: CASSSRSEQYF. The CDR3 DNA reads TGTGCCAGCAGTTCCCGTTCGGAGCAGTACTTC.